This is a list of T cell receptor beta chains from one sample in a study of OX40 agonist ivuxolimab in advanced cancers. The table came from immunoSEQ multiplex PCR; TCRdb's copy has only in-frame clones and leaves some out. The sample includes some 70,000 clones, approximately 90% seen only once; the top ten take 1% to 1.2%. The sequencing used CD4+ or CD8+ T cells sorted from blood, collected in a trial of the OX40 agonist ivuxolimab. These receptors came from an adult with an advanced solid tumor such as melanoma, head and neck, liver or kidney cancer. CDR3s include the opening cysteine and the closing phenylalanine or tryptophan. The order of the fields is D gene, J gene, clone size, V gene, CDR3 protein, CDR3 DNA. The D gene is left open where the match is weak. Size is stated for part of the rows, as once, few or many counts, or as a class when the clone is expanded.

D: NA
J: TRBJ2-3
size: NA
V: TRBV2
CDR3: CASSESISTDTQYF
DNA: TGTGCCAGCAGTGAAAGTATTAGCACAGATACGCAGTATTTT

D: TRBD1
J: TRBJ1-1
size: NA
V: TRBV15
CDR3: CATSRDRGIGTEAFF
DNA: TGTGCCACCAGCCGGGACAGGGGCATAGGGACTGAAGCTTTCTTT

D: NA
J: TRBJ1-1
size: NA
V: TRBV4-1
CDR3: CASSQEANFGNTEAFF
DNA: TGCGCCAGCAGCCAAGAGGCGAACTTCGGGAACACTGAAGCTTTCTTT

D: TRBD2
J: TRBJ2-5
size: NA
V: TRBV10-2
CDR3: CASSGGLAGGPYF
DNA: TGCGCCAGCAGTGGCGGACTAGCGGGGGGCCCATACTTC

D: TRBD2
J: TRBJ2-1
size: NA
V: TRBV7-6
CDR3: CASSSTGLATHNEQFF
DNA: TGTGCCAGCAGCTCTACCGGACTAGCGACCCACAATGAGCAGTTCTTC

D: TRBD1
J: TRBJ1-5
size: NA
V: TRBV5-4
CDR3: CASSIQGDSNQPQHF
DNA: TGTGCCAGCAGTATCCAGGGGGATAGCAATCAGCCCCAGCATTTT

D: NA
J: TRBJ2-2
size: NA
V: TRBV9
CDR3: CASTQGVGTGELFF
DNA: TGTGCCAGCACTCAGGGAGTGGGCACCGGGGAGCTGTTTTTT

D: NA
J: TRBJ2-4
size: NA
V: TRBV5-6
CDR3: CASSLLGDAAKNIQYF
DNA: TGTGCCAGCAGCTTGTTAGGGGACGCAGCCAAAAACATTCAGTACTTC

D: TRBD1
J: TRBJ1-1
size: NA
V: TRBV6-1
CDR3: CASRQGGTNTEAFF
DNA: TGTGCCAGCAGACAGGGGGGGACGAACACTGAAGCTTTCTTT

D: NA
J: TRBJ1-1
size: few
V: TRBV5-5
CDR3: CASSWPGNAEAFF
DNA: TGTGCCAGCAGCTGGCCGGGGAACGCTGAAGCTTTCTTT

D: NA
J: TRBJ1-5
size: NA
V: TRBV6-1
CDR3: CASSEAGQQNQPQHF
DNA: TGTGCCAGCAGTGAAGCTGGACAACAAAATCAGCCCCAGCATTTT

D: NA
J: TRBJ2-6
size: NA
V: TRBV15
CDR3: CATSYGGSGANVLTF
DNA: TGTGCCACCAGCTACGGAGGCTCTGGGGCCAACGTCCTGACTTTC

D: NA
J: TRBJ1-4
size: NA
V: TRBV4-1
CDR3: CASSQDWPTREKLFF
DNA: TGCGCCAGCAGCCAAGATTGGCCGACGCGTGAAAAACTGTTTTTT

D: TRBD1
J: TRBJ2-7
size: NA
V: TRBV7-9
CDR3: CASRQTGGSYEQYF
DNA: TGTGCCAGCAGGCAGACAGGGGGATCCTACGAGCAGTACTTC

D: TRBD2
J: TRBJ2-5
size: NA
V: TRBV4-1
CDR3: CASSQGLAGVETQYF
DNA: TGCGCCAGCAGCCAAGGACTAGCGGGAGTCGAGACCCAGTACTTC